A selection of T cell receptor beta chains follows, all from one sample in a study of T-cell memory formation after mild COVID-19. MiXCR, applied by TCRdb to the 5' RACE reads, yields one record per CDR3 protein. Of 25,000 to 35,000 distinct CDR3 sequences in the sample, around 21% were seen once. The material sequenced was PBMCs or a T cell subset sorted from them (not recorded which). These receptors were obtained from an adult who had mild COVID-19 (a few samples of this study predate the infection). Cell type and time point are not known. The CDR3 runs from the conserved cysteine through the conserved F or W. Fields, in order: CDR3 DNA, CDR3 protein, CDR3 length, V gene, D gene, J gene, clone size. D genes are given only for firm matches. Clone size is stated in some rows and not others, as once, few, many or a class when expanded.

CDR3 DNA: TGTGCCAGCAGCTCCGGGACAGGAAACGCCCGCTATGGCTACACCTTC; CDR3 protein: CASSSGTGNARYGYTF; CDR3 length: 16; V gene: TRBV7-3; D gene: TRBD1; J gene: TRBJ1-2; clone size: many
CDR3 DNA: TGTGCCAGCAGCTTAGGCTATGGCTACACCTTC; CDR3 protein: CASSLGYGYTF; CDR3 length: 11; V gene: TRBV5-5; D gene: NA; J gene: TRBJ1-2; clone size: NA
CDR3 DNA: TGTGCCGCTAGTCGGCCCAGCACAGATACGCAGTATTTT; CDR3 protein: CAASRPSTDTQYF; CDR3 length: 13; V gene: TRBV19; D gene: NA; J gene: TRBJ2-3; clone size: many
CDR3 DNA: TGTGCCAGCAGTCCAGGACCCTTAAGTGGCTACACCTTC; CDR3 protein: CASSPGPLSGYTF; CDR3 length: 13; V gene: TRBV12-3/TRBV12-4; D gene: NA; J gene: TRBJ1-2; clone size: many
CDR3 DNA: TGCAGTGCTGGGTCGGGGGATAGCACAGATACGCAGTATTTT; CDR3 protein: CSAGSGDSTDTQYF; CDR3 length: 14; V gene: TRBV20-1; D gene: NA; J gene: TRBJ2-3; clone size: many
CDR3 DNA: TGCAGCGTTGACAGGGAGAACACTGAAGCTTTCTTT; CDR3 protein: CSVDRENTEAFF; CDR3 length: 12; V gene: TRBV29-1; D gene: NA; J gene: TRBJ1-1; clone size: many
CDR3 DNA: TGTGCCAGCAGGGCCCGGACTAGCACAGATACGCAGTATTTT; CDR3 protein: CASRARTSTDTQYF; CDR3 length: 14; V gene: TRBV12-3/TRBV12-4; D gene: NA; J gene: TRBJ2-3; clone size: many
CDR3 DNA: TGTGCCAGCAGTGAATTGTGGACTAGCGGGGCCTACAATGAGCAGTTCTTC; CDR3 protein: CASSELWTSGAYNEQFF; CDR3 length: 17; V gene: TRBV25-1; D gene: TRBD2; J gene: TRBJ2-1; clone size: many
CDR3 DNA: TGTGCCAGCAGTGTCACTAGACAGAACACTGAAGCTTTCTTT; CDR3 protein: CASSVTRQNTEAFF; CDR3 length: 14; V gene: TRBV2; D gene: NA; J gene: TRBJ1-1; clone size: many
CDR3 DNA: TGTGCCAGCAGGCGGGGGAAGGACTTCAATGAAAAACTGTTTTTT; CDR3 protein: CASRRGKDFNEKLFF; CDR3 length: 15; V gene: TRBV27; D gene: NA; J gene: TRBJ1-4; clone size: NA
CDR3 DNA: TGTGCCAGCAGCAAAGGGGAGGGAAGCAATCAGCCCCAGCATTTT; CDR3 protein: CASSKGEGSNQPQHF; CDR3 length: 15; V gene: TRBV21-1; D gene: NA; J gene: TRBJ1-5; clone size: many
CDR3 DNA: TGTGCCAGCCGTGGGACCACGGGACCCCACGAGCAGTACTTC; CDR3 protein: CASRGTTGPHEQYF; CDR3 length: 14; V gene: TRBV7-9; D gene: NA; J gene: TRBJ2-7; clone size: NA
CDR3 DNA: TGCGCCAGCAGCTTTATTGCGAACACCGGGGAGCTGTTTTTT; CDR3 protein: CASSFIANTGELFF; CDR3 length: 14; V gene: TRBV5-1; D gene: NA; J gene: TRBJ2-2; clone size: many
CDR3 DNA: TGTGCCAGCAGCCGCGGAGGTGACTACGCGGAGCAGTACTTC; CDR3 protein: CASSRGGDYAEQYF; CDR3 length: 14; V gene: TRBV6-2/TRBV6-3; D gene: NA; J gene: TRBJ2-7; clone size: NA
CDR3 DNA: TGCAGTGCTAGAGATACGAGGTACGAGCAGTACTTC; CDR3 protein: CSARDTRYEQYF; CDR3 length: 12; V gene: TRBV20-1; D gene: NA; J gene: TRBJ2-7; clone size: many
CDR3 DNA: TGTGCCAGCAGTTCTTTTCCCGCCTCGGGCTCCTACAATGAGCAGTTCTTC; CDR3 protein: CASSSFPASGSYNEQFF; CDR3 length: 17; V gene: TRBV12-3/TRBV12-4; D gene: NA; J gene: TRBJ2-1; clone size: NA
CDR3 DNA: TGCGCCAGCAGCTTCCGACCACCCCAGCATTTT; CDR3 protein: CASSFRPPQHF; CDR3 length: 11; V gene: TRBV5-1; D gene: NA; J gene: TRBJ1-5; clone size: NA
CDR3 DNA: TGTGCCAGCAGTTACGGTCAGGATAGTAATGAGCAGTTCTTC; CDR3 protein: CASSYGQDSNEQFF; CDR3 length: 14; V gene: TRBV6-5; D gene: NA; J gene: TRBJ2-1; clone size: NA
CDR3 DNA: TGTGCCAGCGGCTGGGGCGCACCCTACAATGAGCAGTTCTTC; CDR3 protein: CASGWGAPYNEQFF; CDR3 length: 14; V gene: TRBV7-2; D gene: NA; J gene: TRBJ2-1; clone size: many
CDR3 DNA: TGCAGTGCAGGACTAGCGGGGGGCCAAGAGACCCAGTACTTC; CDR3 protein: CSAGLAGGQETQYF; CDR3 length: 14; V gene: TRBV20-1; D gene: TRBD2; J gene: TRBJ2-5; clone size: many
CDR3 DNA: TGTGCCAGCAGCTTAAGGGTAGCGGGGGTACAAGAGACCCAGTACTTC; CDR3 protein: CASSLRVAGVQETQYF; CDR3 length: 16; V gene: TRBV11-2; D gene: TRBD2; J gene: TRBJ2-5; clone size: many
CDR3 DNA: TGCAGTGCTGGCCAAACTAGCGGGGGGAGGTACAATGAGCAGTTCTTC; CDR3 protein: CSAGQTSGGRYNEQFF; CDR3 length: 16; V gene: TRBV20-1; D gene: TRBD2; J gene: TRBJ2-1; clone size: many
CDR3 DNA: TGTGCCAGCAGCGTAGGCGTGACAGGAAACACCGGGGAGCTGTTTTTT; CDR3 protein: CASSVGVTGNTGELFF; CDR3 length: 16; V gene: TRBV9; D gene: NA; J gene: TRBJ2-2; clone size: many
CDR3 DNA: TGTGCCAGCAGCAGACTAGCAAGCCTACGGGAGCTGGGGAATGAGCAGTTCTTC; CDR3 protein: CASSRLASLRELGNEQFF; CDR3 length: 18; V gene: TRBV11-2; D gene: TRBD2; J gene: TRBJ2-1; clone size: many
CDR3 DNA: TGCAGCGGAAAGGGGGAGACCCAGTACTTC; CDR3 protein: CSGKGETQYF; CDR3 length: 10; V gene: TRBV29-1; D gene: NA; J gene: TRBJ2-5; clone size: many
CDR3 DNA: TGTGCCAGCAGTTTAATGGGGGCCAATCAGCCCCAGCATTTT; CDR3 protein: CASSLMGANQPQHF; CDR3 length: 14; V gene: TRBV12-3/TRBV12-4; D gene: NA; J gene: TRBJ1-5; clone size: many
CDR3 DNA: TGCAGCCCATGGGCGCAGGGGGGTGTCAATGAGCAGTTCTTC; CDR3 protein: CSPWAQGGVNEQFF; CDR3 length: 14; V gene: TRBV20-1; D gene: NA; J gene: TRBJ2-1; clone size: many
CDR3 DNA: TGTGCCAGCAGCTTGACAGGGGAGACCTACGAGCAGTACTTC; CDR3 protein: CASSLTGETYEQYF; CDR3 length: 14; V gene: TRBV9; D gene: TRBD1; J gene: TRBJ2-7; clone size: many
CDR3 DNA: TGTGCCAGCAGAGGACAGGGTAATCAGCCCCAGCATTTT; CDR3 protein: CASRGQGNQPQHF; CDR3 length: 13; V gene: TRBV3-1; D gene: TRBD1; J gene: TRBJ1-5; clone size: few
CDR3 DNA: TGTGCCAGCAGCCTCAACTCCGGGACAGGACGCTCTGGGGCCAACGTCCTGACTTTC; CDR3 protein: CASSLNSGTGRSGANVLTF; CDR3 length: 19; V gene: TRBV4-2; D gene: TRBD1; J gene: TRBJ2-6; clone size: NA
CDR3 DNA: TGTGCCAGCAGCTTAGACGGCCGCTCCTACAATGAGCAGTTCTTC; CDR3 protein: CASSLDGRSYNEQFF; CDR3 length: 15; V gene: TRBV7-9; D gene: NA; J gene: TRBJ2-1; clone size: many
CDR3 DNA: TGTGCCAGCAGCTTTAACTTAGGGGGCACTGGCTACACCTTC; CDR3 protein: CASSFNLGGTGYTF; CDR3 length: 14; V gene: TRBV11-2; D gene: TRBD1; J gene: TRBJ1-2; clone size: many
CDR3 DNA: TGTGCCACCAGTGAAAGGAATGAGCAGTTCTTC; CDR3 protein: CATSERNEQFF; CDR3 length: 11; V gene: TRBV24-1; D gene: NA; J gene: TRBJ2-1; clone size: many
CDR3 DNA: TGTGCCAGCACCCATGCAGGGGGCGGCTACAATGAGCAGTTCTTC; CDR3 protein: CASTHAGGGYNEQFF; CDR3 length: 15; V gene: TRBV12-3/TRBV12-4; D gene: TRBD1; J gene: TRBJ2-1; clone size: NA
CDR3 DNA: TGTGCCAGCAGTGAAGAGGCTGGGCTTTTTTACGAGCAGTACTTC; CDR3 protein: CASSEEAGLFYEQYF; CDR3 length: 15; V gene: TRBV6-1; D gene: NA; J gene: TRBJ2-7; clone size: many
CDR3 DNA: TGTGCCAGCACCCCGACGGTAGGGACCAACTATGGCTACACCTTC; CDR3 protein: CASTPTVGTNYGYTF; CDR3 length: 15; V gene: TRBV3-1; D gene: NA; J gene: TRBJ1-2; clone size: few
CDR3 DNA: TGTGCCAGCAGCACTAGGCATACGCAGTATTTT; CDR3 protein: CASSTRHTQYF; CDR3 length: 11; V gene: TRBV7-8; D gene: NA; J gene: TRBJ2-3; clone size: many
CDR3 DNA: TGTGCCAGCAGTCCCCAGGGGCTAGACTATGGCTACACCTTC; CDR3 protein: CASSPQGLDYGYTF; CDR3 length: 14; V gene: TRBV7-6; D gene: NA; J gene: TRBJ1-2; clone size: NA
CDR3 DNA: TGTGCCAGCAGCCAAAACCGGGACAGGCTCTCTGGAAACACCATATATTTT; CDR3 protein: CASSQNRDRLSGNTIYF; CDR3 length: 17; V gene: TRBV4-2; D gene: TRBD1; J gene: TRBJ1-3; clone size: NA
CDR3 DNA: TGTGCCAGCAGCCAAGGTGTGCTAGCGGGGTACGAGCAGTACTTC; CDR3 protein: CASSQGVLAGYEQYF; CDR3 length: 15; V gene: TRBV4-2; D gene: TRBD2; J gene: TRBJ2-7; clone size: once
CDR3 DNA: TGTGCCAGCAGCTCCTTAACGAACAACAGGGGGCTTCTGAACACCGGGGAGCTGTTTTTT; CDR3 protein: CASSSLTNNRGLLNTGELFF; CDR3 length: 20; V gene: TRBV7-3; D gene: TRBD1; J gene: TRBJ2-2; clone size: few
CDR3 DNA: TGTGCCAGCAGTATTCGGACGGCCGCTAGCACAGATACGCAGTATTTT; CDR3 protein: CASSIRTAASTDTQYF; CDR3 length: 16; V gene: TRBV27; D gene: NA; J gene: TRBJ2-3; clone size: once
CDR3 DNA: TGTGCCAGCAGCTTGATGTTGTCTAGCGGGAGGGCCAGGGATACGCAGTATTTT; CDR3 protein: CASSLMLSSGRARDTQYF; CDR3 length: 18; V gene: TRBV5-5; D gene: TRBD2; J gene: TRBJ2-3; clone size: many
CDR3 DNA: TGTGCCAGCAGCTTAGTTTCGGCAGGGACCCAGTACTTC; CDR3 protein: CASSLVSAGTQYF; CDR3 length: 13; V gene: TRBV7-2; D gene: NA; J gene: TRBJ2-5; clone size: many
CDR3 DNA: TGTGCCTGGGGGGGGACTCCTTGGGAGCAGTACTTC; CDR3 protein: CAWGGTPWEQYF; CDR3 length: 12; V gene: TRBV30; D gene: NA; J gene: TRBJ2-7; clone size: many